This T cell receptor (beta chain) was recorded in a study of regulatory T cells in long-lasting Graves disease. This clonotype has a count of ten or more. Libraries of TCR beta came from iRepertoire HTBI primers plus Arm-PCR of CDR3 regions. TCRdb fed the multiplex PCR reads into MiXCR, producing one record per CDR3 protein. The repertoire holds 350,000 to 450,000 distinct CDR3 sequences, with approximately 15% as singletons. The time point denotes: newly diagnosed GD, antithyroid drugs for less than 3 months. Researchers made the TCR library from RNA that was extracted from PBMCs. The patient group derived from an endocrinology department in Xi'an, China. Roughly 9.3 milliliters of peripheral blood were taken and placed in EDTA tubes. The V end was cut by 1 base, the J end by 0 bases, with 6 bases between. The CDR3 sequence is 13 residues long. Germline CDR1 and CDR2: DFQATT and SNEGSKA (reference sequence).

This sample also appeared in a second study, on T cells in Graves' hyperthyroidism and ophthalmopathy. This second study notes: Model output signaled ophthalmopathy a median around 6.9 months ahead of onset.

Sample: peripheral blood mononuclear cells (PBMCs), taken at new diagnosis, from a patient treated with antithyroid drugs. This TCR was sampled from a man aged 35 to 55 with Graves disease. V gene TRBV20-1 combines with J gene TRBJ1-2; D is unclear. The CDR3 DNA reads TGCAGTGCTAGAGGGTCTACTAACTATGGCTACACCTTC. Translating it yields CSARGSTNYGYTF.